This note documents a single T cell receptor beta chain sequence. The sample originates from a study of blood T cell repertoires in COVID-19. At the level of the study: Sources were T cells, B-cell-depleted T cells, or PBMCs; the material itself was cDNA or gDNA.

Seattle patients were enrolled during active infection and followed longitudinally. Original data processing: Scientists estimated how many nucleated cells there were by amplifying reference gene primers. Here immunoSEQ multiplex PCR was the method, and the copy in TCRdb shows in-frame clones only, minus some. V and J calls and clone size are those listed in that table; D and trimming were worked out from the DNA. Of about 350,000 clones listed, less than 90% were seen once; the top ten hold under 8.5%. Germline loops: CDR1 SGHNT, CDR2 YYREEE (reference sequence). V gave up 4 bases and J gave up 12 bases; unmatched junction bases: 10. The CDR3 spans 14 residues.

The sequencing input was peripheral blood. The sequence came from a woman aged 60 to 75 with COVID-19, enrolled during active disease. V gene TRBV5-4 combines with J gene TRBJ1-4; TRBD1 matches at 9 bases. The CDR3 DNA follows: TGTGCCAGCAGCCCCTATGACAGGGGGAGGGAACTGTTTTTT. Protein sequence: CASSPYDRGRELFF. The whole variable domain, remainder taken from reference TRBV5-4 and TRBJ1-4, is ETGVTQSPTHLIKTRGQQVTLRCSSQSGHNTVSWYQQALGQGPQFIFQYYREEENGRGNFPPRFSGLQFPNYSSELNVNALELDDSALYLCASSPYDRGRELFFGSGTQLSVL.